This TCR beta chain was identified during a study of blood T cell repertoires in COVID-19. Only in-frame clones appear in the TCRdb table, and some are missing; sequencing was by immunoSEQ multiplex PCR. The table includes more than 300,000 clones, roughly 86% detected once. Deletions cut 4 bases from V and 0 bases from J, with 11 bases between. Germline V gene data show CDR1 as SEHNR and CDR2 as FQNEAQ (reference sequence). The CDR3 runs 15 residues. This receptor was taken from a woman under 40 with COVID-19, enrolled during active disease. The chain is built from TRBV7-9 and TRBJ2-3; tentative D call: TRBD2 (7 bases). Sequenced sample: peripheral blood. The CDR3 protein is CASSSGGASTDTQYF. The CDR3 region has the DNA TGTGCCAGCAGCTCGGGGGGCGCGAGCACAGATACGCAGTATTTT.